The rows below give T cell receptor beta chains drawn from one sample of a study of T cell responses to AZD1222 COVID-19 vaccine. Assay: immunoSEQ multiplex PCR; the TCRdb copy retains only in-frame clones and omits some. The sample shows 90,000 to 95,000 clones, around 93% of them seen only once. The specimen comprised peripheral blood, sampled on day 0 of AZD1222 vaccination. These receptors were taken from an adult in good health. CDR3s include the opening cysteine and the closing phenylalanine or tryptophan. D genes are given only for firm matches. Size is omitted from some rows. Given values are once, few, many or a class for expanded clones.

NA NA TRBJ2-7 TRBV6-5 CASSYGRNNYEQYF TGTGCCAGCAGTTACGGCAGGAACAACTACGAGCAGTACTTC
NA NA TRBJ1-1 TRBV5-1 CASSTTGIEAFF TGCGCCAGCAGCACCACTGGGATTGAAGCTTTCTTT
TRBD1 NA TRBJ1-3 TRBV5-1 CASSTRQGSGNTIYF TGCGCCAGCAGCACCCGACAGGGCTCTGGAAACACCATATATTTT
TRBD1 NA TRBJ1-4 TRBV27 CASSFLGGNEKLFF TGTGCCAGCAGTTTCTTAGGGGGCAATGAAAAACTGTTTTTT
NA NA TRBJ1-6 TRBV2 CASSESVNSPLHF TGTGCCAGCAGTGAGTCAGTAAATTCACCCCTCCACTTT
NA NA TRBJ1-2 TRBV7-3 CASSEQGGYGYTF TGTGCCAGCAGCGAACAGGGTGGCTATGGCTACACCTTC
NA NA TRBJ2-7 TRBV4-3 CASSQTRGRDEQYF TGCGCCAGCAGCCAAACTAGGGGACGGGATGAGCAGTACTTC
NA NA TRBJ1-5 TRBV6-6 CASSSQGNQPQHF TGTGCCAGCAGTTCCCAGGGGAATCAGCCCCAGCATTTT
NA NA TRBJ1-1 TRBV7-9 CASSRGDTEAFF TGTGCCAGCAGCCGCGGGGACACTGAAGCTTTCTTT
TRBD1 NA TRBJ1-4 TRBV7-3 CASRMNYRDRGSLSEKLFF TGTGCCAGCAGAATGAACTACCGGGACAGGGGTAGCTTGAGTGAAAAACTGTTTTTT
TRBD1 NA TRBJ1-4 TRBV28 CATGDRSYEKLFF TGTGCCACCGGGGACAGGTCTTATGAAAAACTGTTTTTT
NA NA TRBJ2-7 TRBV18 CASSPRGTYEQYF TGTGCCAGCTCACCAAGGGGGACCTACGAGCAGTACTTC
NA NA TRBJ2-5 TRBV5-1 CASSPIDPETQYF TGCGCCAGCAGCCCGATTGACCCAGAGACCCAGTACTTC
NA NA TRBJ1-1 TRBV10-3 CAVQQGDTEAFF TGTGCCGTCCAACAGGGTGACACTGAAGCTTTCTTT
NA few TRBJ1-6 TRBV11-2 CASSRTRDSPLHF TGTGCCAGCAGCCGGACAAGGGATTCACCCCTCCACTTT
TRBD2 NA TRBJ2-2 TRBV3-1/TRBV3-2 CASRRRGAGRTGELFF TGTGCCAGCAGGCGTCGGGGAGCGGGACGCACCGGGGAGCTGTTTTTT
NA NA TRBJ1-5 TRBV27 CASTPRGDSNQPQHF TGTGCCAGCACCCCTCGGGGGGATAGCAATCAGCCCCAGCATTTT
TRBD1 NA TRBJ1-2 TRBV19 CASRGQGQWYGYTF TGTGCCAGTAGGGGACAGGGGCAGTGGTATGGCTACACCTTC
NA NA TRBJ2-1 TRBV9 CASGRTGTNEQFF TGTGCCAGCGGGAGGACCGGGACCAATGAGCAGTTCTTC
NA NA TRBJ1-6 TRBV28 CASRASGADNSPLHF TGTGCCAGCAGAGCCTCGGGGGCCGATAATTCACCCCTCCACTTT
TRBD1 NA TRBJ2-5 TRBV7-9 CASSPITTPGQGGWTQYF TGTGCCAGCAGCCCTATTACAACCCCGGGACAGGGGGGTTGGACCCAGTACTTC
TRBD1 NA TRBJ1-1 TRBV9 CASSRQGALEAFF TGTGCCAGCAGCAGACAGGGGGCCCTTGAAGCTTTCTTT
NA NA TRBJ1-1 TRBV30 CGWGSSMNTEAFF TGTGGATGGGGCAGCTCCATGAACACTGAAGCTTTCTTT
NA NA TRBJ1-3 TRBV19 CASSIFERGNTIYF TGTGCCAGTAGTATCTTCGAGAGGGGAAACACCATATATTTT
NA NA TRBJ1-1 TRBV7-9 CASSLFLPEAFF TGTGCCAGCAGCTTATTTCTACCCGAAGCTTTCTTT
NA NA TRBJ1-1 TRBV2 CASSEYRLNTEAFF TGTGCCAGCAGTGAATACAGGTTGAACACTGAAGCTTTCTTT
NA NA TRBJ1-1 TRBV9 CASSVEGHQNTEAFF TGTGCCAGCAGCGTAGAGGGACACCAGAACACTGAAGCTTTCTTT
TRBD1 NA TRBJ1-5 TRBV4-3 CASSRTGTGEGNQPQHF TGCGCCAGCAGTCGTACCGGGACAGGGGAGGGTAATCAGCCCCAGCATTTT
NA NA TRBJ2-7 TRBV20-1 CSASTGASSYEQYF TGCAGTGCTAGTACAGGCGCTAGCTCCTACGAGCAGTACTTC
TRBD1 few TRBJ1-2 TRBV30 CAWNTGGAGYGYTF TGTGCCTGGAATACAGGGGGCGCAGGCTATGGCTACACCTTC
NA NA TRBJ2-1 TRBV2 CASRSVPSNEQFF TGTGCCAGCAGGAGCGTGCCGTCCAATGAGCAGTTCTTC
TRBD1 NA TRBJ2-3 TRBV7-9 CASRATGQGPDTQYF TGTGCCAGCAGGGCGACGGGACAGGGGCCAGATACGCAGTATTTT
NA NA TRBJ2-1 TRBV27 CASSLAQARNEQFF TGTGCCAGCAGTTTAGCGCAGGCCCGGAATGAGCAGTTCTTC
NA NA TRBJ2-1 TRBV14 CASSQDFRRQFF TGTGCCAGCAGCCAAGATTTCAGGAGGCAGTTCTTC